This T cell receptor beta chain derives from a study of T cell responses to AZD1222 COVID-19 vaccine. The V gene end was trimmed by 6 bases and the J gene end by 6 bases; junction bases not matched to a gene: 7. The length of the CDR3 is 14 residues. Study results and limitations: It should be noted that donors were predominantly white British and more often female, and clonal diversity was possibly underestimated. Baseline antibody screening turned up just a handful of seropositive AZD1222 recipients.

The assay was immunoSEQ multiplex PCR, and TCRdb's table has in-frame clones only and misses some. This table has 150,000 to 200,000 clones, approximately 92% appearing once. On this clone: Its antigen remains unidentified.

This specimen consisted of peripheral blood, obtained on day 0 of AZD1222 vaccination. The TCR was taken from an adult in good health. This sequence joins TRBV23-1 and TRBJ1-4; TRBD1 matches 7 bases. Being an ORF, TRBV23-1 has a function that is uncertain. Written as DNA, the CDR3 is TGCGCCAGCAGCCTCAGGGGGAAAGATGAAAAACTGTTTTTT. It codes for CASSLRGKDEKLFF.